The 10 T cell receptor beta chains below all came from one sample that was sequenced in a study of cytomegalovirus exposure and HLA in healthy donors. A multiplex PCR was run with 60 Vbeta primers and 13 Jbeta primers. Assay used: immunoSEQ multiplex PCR; TCRdb lists only in-frame clones, some missing. Here the sample spans 150,000 to 200,000 clones, about four fifths being singletons. The specimen was PBMCs. Receptors were obtained from a boy between 2 and 10 years old in good health and CMV-seronegative.

The chain combines TRBV29-1 with TRBJ1-5; D possibly corresponds to TRBD1 (6 bases). Trimming removed 4 bases from V and 6 bases from J, with 13 bases in between. This CDR3 spans 13 amino acids. Germline V gene sequence: CDR1 SQVTM, CDR2 ANQGSEA. The CDR3 nucleotides read TGCAGCGTTGGCAGGGGCCTCGGTCAGCCCCAGCATTTT. This encodes CSVGRGLGQPQHF.

The chain couples TRBV7-6 to TRBJ2-3; TRBD1 matches at 8 bases. Germline trimming cut 1 base from V and 0 bases from J; bases unmatched to any gene: 6. The length of the CDR3 is 17 residues. Looked up from germline, CDR1 is SGHVS and CDR2 is FNYEAQ. The CDR3 loop reads CASSLGYRGESTDTQYF. Written as DNA, the CDR3 is TGTGCCAGCAGCTTAGGATACAGGGGGGAGAGCACAGATACGCAGTATTTT.

The chain uses TRBV19 and TRBJ2-6; D may be TRBD2 (5 bases). Germline V gene lookup returns CDR1 LNHDA and CDR2 SQIVND (reference sequence). V dropped 11 bases and J dropped 4 bases, with 9 bases sitting between them. The CDR3 spans 12 residues. The CDR3 DNA reads as TGTGCCTCCGACTACGGGGCCAACGTCCTGACTTTC. This sequence encodes CASDYGANVLTF.

Only one count was recorded for this clone. The chain recombines TRBV5-1 with TRBJ1-1, with D maybe TRBD1 (6 bases). Germline CDR1 is SGHRS and CDR2 is YFSETQ. The V end was cut by 3 bases, the J end by 3 bases, with 12 bases between. CDR3 length: 14 residues. Here the CDR3 reads CASSSRGPHTEAFF. The DNA of the CDR3 is TGCGCCAGCAGCTCCAGGGGTCCGCACACTGAAGCTTTCTTT.

The genes are TRBV7-9 and TRBJ2-7, with 9 nucleotides matching TRBD2. Germline values: CDR1 SEHNR, CDR2 FQNEAQ (reference sequence). With V trimmed by 1 base and J by 5 bases, 6 bases remained unmatched. This CDR3 comprises 15 residues. In DNA form, the CDR3 reads TGTGCCAGCAGCTTAGAGGCGGGAGGGTGGAACGAGCAGTACTTC. This codes for CASSLEAGGWNEQYF.

In nucleotides, the CDR3 is TGTGCCAGCCACGCCGAGTTGGGCGGGGGCAGCAATCAGCCCCAGCATTTT. Translating it yields CASHAELGGGSNQPQHF. V and J are TRBV2 and TRBJ1-5; tentatively, D is TRBD1 (6 bases). Trimming left V 8 bases short and J 1 base short, with 21 bases between. The germline gives CDR1 SNHLY, CDR2 FYNNEI. There are 17 residues in the CDR3. The full variable domain, completed using reference TRBV2 and TRBJ1-5, is EPEVTQTPSHQVTQMGQEVILRCVPISNHLYFYWYRQILGQKVEFLVSFYNNEISEKSEIFDDQFSVERPDGSNFTLKIRSTKLEDSAMYFCASHAELGGGSNQPQHFGDGTRLSIL.

This chain connects TRBV19 to TRBJ1-4, with TRBD1 matching over 8 bases. Per the germline V gene, CDR1 is LNHDA and CDR2 is SQIVND (reference sequence). CDR3 length equals 15 residues. After removal of 3 bases from V and 2 bases from J, the junction contained 2 bases not matched to a gene. The CDR3 spells CASSIPGGTNEKLFF. CDR3 sequence (DNA): TGTGCCAGTAGTATCCCAGGGGGCACTAATGAAAAACTGTTTTTT.

This sequence joins TRBV7-9 and TRBJ1-2; 8 bases align to TRBD1. The CDR3 length is 15 residues. With V trimmed by 5 bases and J by 5 bases, 10 bases remained unmatched. Germline CDR1 is SEHNR and CDR2 is FQNEAQ (reference sequence). The CDR3 spells CASSAEQGDYYGYTF. For the CDR3, the DNA is TGTGCCAGCAGCGCGGAACAGGGGGACTATTATGGCTACACCTTC.

This chain joins TRBV5-1 and TRBJ1-5, with D possibly matching TRBD1 (6 bases). CDR3 length equals 15 residues. V shed 0 bases and J shed 7 bases, with 14 bases lying between them. CDR1 and CDR2 (germline): SGHRS, YFSETQ. The CDR3 DNA follows: TGCGCCAGCAGCTTGGCCCCGACAGGCAGCCAGCCCCAGCATTTT. Residues: CASSLAPTGSQPQHF. The full variable domain, with the rest looked up from reference TRBV5-1 and TRBJ1-5, is KAGVTQTPRYLIKTRGQQVTLSCSPISGHRSVSWYQQTPGQGLQFLFEYFSETQRNKGNFPGRFSGRQFSNSRSEMNVSTLELGDSALYLCASSLAPTGSQPQHFGDGTRLSIL.

The rearrangement uses TRBV11-2 and TRBJ2-5, with D possibly TRBD2 on 5 matching bases. CDR3 length: 16 residues. The V gene lost 3 bases and the J gene lost 1 base, with 15 bases spanning the gap. CDR1 is SGHAT, CDR2 FQNNGV, per germline. In DNA, the CDR3 is TGTGCCAGCAGCTTCGGGTTGGGCGGGTTCCAAGAGACCCAGTACTTC. Translated, it gives CASSFGLGGFQETQYF.